Listed below are T cell receptor beta chains from one sample, sequenced in a study of cytomegalovirus exposure and HLA in healthy donors. Measured with immunoSEQ multiplex PCR; TCRdb has only the in-frame clones, and not every one. The data contain over 85,000 clones, about 86% of them singletons. The sequenced sample was PBMCs. Every receptor here comes from a man aged 35-49 years in good health and CMV-seronegative. Both conserved end residues are part of each CDR3. The order of the fields is D gene, V gene, J gene, clone size, CDR3 length, CDR3 protein, CDR3 DNA. D genes are given only for firm matches. Rows may omit the clone size; those that give it use once, few, many or a size class.

d_call: TRBD1; v_call: TRBV5-1; j_call: TRBJ1-1; clone_size: once; cdr3_length: 14; cdr3_aa: CASSSQGGNTEAFF; cdr3_nt: TGCGCCAGCAGCTCTCAGGGGGGGAACACTGAAGCTTTCTTT
d_call: -; v_call: TRBV29-1; j_call: TRBJ2-7; clone_size: -; cdr3_length: 13; cdr3_aa: CSVKGLYSYEQYF; cdr3_nt: TGCAGCGTAAAGGGACTGTATTCCTACGAGCAGTACTTC
d_call: TRBD1; v_call: TRBV14; j_call: TRBJ1-2; clone_size: -; cdr3_length: 15; cdr3_aa: CASSPLTGGVYGYTF; cdr3_nt: TGTGCCAGCAGCCCTTTAACAGGGGGCGTATATGGCTACACCTTC
d_call: TRBD2; v_call: TRBV7-3; j_call: TRBJ2-1; clone_size: -; cdr3_length: 15; cdr3_aa: CASSLLAGGYNEQFF; cdr3_nt: TGTGCCAGCAGCTTGCTAGCGGGGGGGTACAATGAGCAGTTCTTC
d_call: -; v_call: TRBV7-9; j_call: TRBJ2-5; clone_size: -; cdr3_length: 14; cdr3_aa: CASSLRLDQETQYF; cdr3_nt: TGTGCCAGCAGCCTTCGACTCGATCAAGAGACCCAGTACTTC
d_call: TRBD1; v_call: TRBV18; j_call: TRBJ2-3; clone_size: -; cdr3_length: 15; cdr3_aa: CASSRQGWLTDTQYF; cdr3_nt: TGTGCCAGCTCCCGACAGGGGTGGCTTACAGATACGCAGTATTTT
d_call: -; v_call: TRBV30; j_call: TRBJ1-1; clone_size: few; cdr3_length: 10; cdr3_aa: CAWSRQSAFF; cdr3_nt: TGTGCCTGGAGTCGTCAGTCGGCTTTCTTT
d_call: -; v_call: TRBV14; j_call: TRBJ2-5; clone_size: once; cdr3_length: 14; cdr3_aa: CASSQVAAQETQYF; cdr3_nt: TGTGCCAGCAGCCAAGTTGCGGCCCAAGAGACCCAGTACTTC
d_call: TRBD1; v_call: TRBV27; j_call: TRBJ1-2; clone_size: -; cdr3_length: 13; cdr3_aa: CASSPDRGYGYTF; cdr3_nt: TGTGCCAGCAGCCCGGACAGGGGCTATGGCTACACCTTC
d_call: -; v_call: TRBV7-2; j_call: TRBJ1-2; clone_size: -; cdr3_length: 11; cdr3_aa: CASSLSGGYTF; cdr3_nt: TGTGCCAGCAGCTTAAGCGGGGGCTACACCTTC
d_call: -; v_call: TRBV6-1; j_call: TRBJ2-2; clone_size: -; cdr3_length: 14; cdr3_aa: CAGRTDIYTGELFF; cdr3_nt: TGTGCCGGCCGGACGGACATTTACACCGGGGAGCTGTTTTTT
d_call: -; v_call: TRBV2; j_call: TRBJ2-7; clone_size: -; cdr3_length: 13; cdr3_aa: CASSGSISYEQYF; cdr3_nt: TGTGCCAGCAGTGGGAGCATTTCCTACGAGCAGTACTTC
d_call: TRBD1; v_call: TRBV5-1; j_call: TRBJ1-2; clone_size: -; cdr3_length: 16; cdr3_aa: CASSSYRQGSNYGYTF; cdr3_nt: TGCGCCAGCAGCTCCTACCGACAGGGTTCTAACTATGGCTACACCTTC
d_call: -; v_call: TRBV10-2; j_call: TRBJ1-2; clone_size: -; cdr3_length: 12; cdr3_aa: CASSTGNYGYTF; cdr3_nt: TGCGCCAGCTCTACAGGGAACTATGGCTACACCTTC
d_call: -; v_call: TRBV6-6; j_call: TRBJ2-2; clone_size: -; cdr3_length: 14; cdr3_aa: CASIPQGNTGELFF; cdr3_nt: TGTGCCAGCATTCCACAGGGTAACACCGGGGAGCTGTTTTTT
d_call: TRBD1; v_call: TRBV27; j_call: TRBJ2-6; clone_size: -; cdr3_length: 17; cdr3_aa: CASSSIGQGYGANVLTF; cdr3_nt: TGTGCCAGCAGTTCAATTGGACAGGGATATGGGGCCAACGTCCTGACTTTC
d_call: -; v_call: TRBV28; j_call: TRBJ2-5; clone_size: -; cdr3_length: 13; cdr3_aa: CASSLSGIETQYF; cdr3_nt: TGTGCCAGCAGTTTATCGGGGATAGAGACCCAGTACTTC
d_call: -; v_call: TRBV29-1; j_call: TRBJ2-7; clone_size: -; cdr3_length: 13; cdr3_aa: CSVRGGLSYEQYF; cdr3_nt: TGCAGCGTGAGGGGGGGGCTCTCCTACGAGCAGTACTTC
d_call: TRBD1; v_call: TRBV27; j_call: TRBJ1-5; clone_size: once; cdr3_length: 15; cdr3_aa: CASSSQGQPNQPQHF; cdr3_nt: TGTGCCAGCAGTTCACAGGGGCAGCCTAATCAGCCCCAGCATTTT
d_call: -; v_call: TRBV9; j_call: TRBJ1-2; clone_size: -; cdr3_length: 12; cdr3_aa: CASSTGTYGYTF; cdr3_nt: TGTGCCAGCAGCACAGGGACCTATGGCTACACCTTC
d_call: -; v_call: TRBV4-1; j_call: TRBJ1-2; clone_size: -; cdr3_length: 17; cdr3_aa: CASTRQFEGGSNYGYTF; cdr3_nt: TGCGCCAGCACCCGCCAGTTTGAGGGGGGGAGTAACTATGGCTACACCTTC
d_call: TRBD1; v_call: TRBV19; j_call: TRBJ1-1; clone_size: -; cdr3_length: 16; cdr3_aa: CASSALGQGMNTEAFF; cdr3_nt: TGTGCCAGTAGTGCCCTGGGACAGGGAATGAACACTGAAGCTTTCTTT
d_call: TRBD1; v_call: TRBV5-6; j_call: TRBJ1-6; clone_size: -; cdr3_length: 14; cdr3_aa: CASSLPGGESPLHF; cdr3_nt: TGTGCCAGCAGCTTGCCAGGGGGCGAATCACCCCTCCACTTT
d_call: -; v_call: TRBV14; j_call: TRBJ1-4; clone_size: -; cdr3_length: 15; cdr3_aa: CASSQPGLGNEKLFF; cdr3_nt: TGTGCCAGCAGCCAGCCGGGACTGGGAAATGAAAAACTGTTTTTT
d_call: -; v_call: TRBV28; j_call: TRBJ1-1; clone_size: -; cdr3_length: 16; cdr3_aa: CASSAPMGLMNTEAFF; cdr3_nt: TGTGCCAGCAGCGCCCCCATGGGACTAATGAACACTGAAGCTTTCTTT
d_call: -; v_call: TRBV5-1; j_call: TRBJ1-2; clone_size: -; cdr3_length: 14; cdr3_aa: CASSLGQADYGYTF; cdr3_nt: TGCGCCAGCAGCTTGGGACAGGCTGACTATGGCTACACCTTC
d_call: -; v_call: TRBV4-1; j_call: TRBJ2-6; clone_size: -; cdr3_length: 19; cdr3_aa: CASSPPIGRISSGANVLTF; cdr3_nt: TGCGCCAGCAGCCCCCCGATAGGCAGGATTAGCTCTGGGGCCAACGTCCTGACTTTC
d_call: -; v_call: TRBV5-5; j_call: TRBJ2-5; clone_size: -; cdr3_length: 14; cdr3_aa: CASSLDWASETQYF; cdr3_nt: TGTGCCAGCAGCTTGGATTGGGCTTCGGAGACCCAGTACTTC
d_call: -; v_call: TRBV2; j_call: TRBJ1-1; clone_size: -; cdr3_length: 15; cdr3_aa: CASSEGGLMNTEAFF; cdr3_nt: TGTGCCAGCAGTGAAGGGGGGCTCATGAACACTGAAGCTTTCTTT
d_call: -; v_call: TRBV28; j_call: TRBJ1-2; clone_size: -; cdr3_length: 12; cdr3_aa: CASSSALDGYTF; cdr3_nt: TGTGCCAGCAGTTCTGCTTTAGATGGCTACACCTTC
d_call: -; v_call: TRBV7-2; j_call: TRBJ1-1; clone_size: -; cdr3_length: 15; cdr3_aa: CASSPQPGVGTEAFF; cdr3_nt: TGTGCCAGCAGCCCCCAACCAGGGGTCGGCACTGAAGCTTTCTTT
d_call: -; v_call: TRBV28; j_call: TRBJ1-3; clone_size: -; cdr3_length: 13; cdr3_aa: CASSSGLGNTIYF; cdr3_nt: TGTGCCAGCAGTTCGGGGTTGGGAAACACCATATATTTT
d_call: -; v_call: TRBV29-1; j_call: TRBJ2-5; clone_size: -; cdr3_length: 11; cdr3_aa: CSVAEGETQYF; cdr3_nt: TGCAGCGTAGCCGAGGGAGAGACCCAGTACTTC
d_call: -; v_call: TRBV28; j_call: TRBJ2-2; clone_size: -; cdr3_length: 16; cdr3_aa: CASSTSGLKNTGELFF; cdr3_nt: TGTGCCAGCAGTACCTCGGGACTTAAGAACACCGGGGAGCTGTTTTTT
d_call: -; v_call: TRBV7-2; j_call: TRBJ1-1; clone_size: few; cdr3_length: 14; cdr3_aa: CASSFGTMNTEAFF; cdr3_nt: TGTGCCAGCAGCTTTGGGACAATGAACACTGAAGCTTTCTTT
d_call: -; v_call: TRBV7-6; j_call: TRBJ2-5; clone_size: -; cdr3_length: 14; cdr3_aa: CASSFRRDGQTQYF; cdr3_nt: TGTGCCAGCAGCTTTAGGAGGGACGGGCAGACCCAGTACTTC
d_call: -; v_call: TRBV28; j_call: TRBJ2-7; clone_size: -; cdr3_length: 13; cdr3_aa: CASSPGQTDEQYF; cdr3_nt: TGTGCCAGCAGTCCCGGACAGACGGACGAGCAGTACTTC
d_call: -; v_call: TRBV5-1; j_call: TRBJ1-4; clone_size: few; cdr3_length: 13; cdr3_aa: CASSQEANEKLFF; cdr3_nt: TGCGCCAGCAGCCAGGAGGCTAATGAAAAACTGTTTTTT
d_call: -; v_call: TRBV27; j_call: TRBJ1-5; clone_size: -; cdr3_length: 16; cdr3_aa: CASSFNTGFGNQPQHF; cdr3_nt: TGTGCCAGCAGTTTTAACACAGGGTTTGGCAATCAGCCCCAGCATTTT
d_call: -; v_call: TRBV7-3; j_call: TRBJ1-1; clone_size: -; cdr3_length: 13; cdr3_aa: CASSSGQITEAFF; cdr3_nt: TGTGCCAGCAGTTCGGGACAAATCACTGAAGCTTTCTTT
d_call: -; v_call: TRBV5-1; j_call: TRBJ2-3; clone_size: -; cdr3_length: 16; cdr3_aa: CASSLLQALSTDTQYF; cdr3_nt: TGCGCCAGCAGCTTGTTACAGGCTTTAAGCACAGATACGCAGTATTTT
d_call: TRBD1; v_call: TRBV7-2; j_call: TRBJ1-5; clone_size: -; cdr3_length: 16; cdr3_aa: CASSSRGPTSNQPQHF; cdr3_nt: TGTGCCAGCAGCTCGAGGGGGCCAACAAGCAATCAGCCCCAGCATTTT
d_call: -; v_call: TRBV30; j_call: TRBJ1-2; clone_size: -; cdr3_length: 13; cdr3_aa: CAWLPDRNYGYTF; cdr3_nt: TGTGCCTGGCTTCCTGACAGGAACTATGGCTACACCTTC
d_call: TRBD1; v_call: TRBV13; j_call: TRBJ2-7; clone_size: -; cdr3_length: 18; cdr3_aa: CASSVWGVEGQGIYEQYF; cdr3_nt: TGTGCCAGCAGCGTATGGGGGGTAGAAGGACAGGGTATATACGAGCAGTACTTC
d_call: -; v_call: TRBV5-1; j_call: TRBJ2-7; clone_size: -; cdr3_length: 12; cdr3_aa: CASSRQPYEQYF; cdr3_nt: TGCGCCAGCAGCCGACAGCCGTACGAGCAGTACTTC
d_call: TRBD2; v_call: TRBV7-6; j_call: TRBJ2-7; clone_size: -; cdr3_length: 15; cdr3_aa: CASSSTSGGAYEQYF; cdr3_nt: TGTGCCAGCAGCTCCACTAGCGGGGGGGCGTACGAGCAGTACTTC
d_call: -; v_call: TRBV9; j_call: TRBJ2-3; clone_size: -; cdr3_length: 12; cdr3_aa: CASSVEQDTQYF; cdr3_nt: TGTGCCAGCAGCGTAGAACAAGATACGCAGTATTTT
d_call: -; v_call: TRBV6-5; j_call: TRBJ1-4; clone_size: -; cdr3_length: 13; cdr3_aa: CASSPVRLEKLFF; cdr3_nt: TGTGCCAGCAGTCCGGTACGGTTGGAAAAACTGTTTTTT
d_call: TRBD1; v_call: TRBV19; j_call: TRBJ1-5; clone_size: -; cdr3_length: 14; cdr3_aa: CASRPTGSNQPQHF; cdr3_nt: TGTGCCAGCCGACCGACAGGGAGCAATCAGCCCCAGCATTTT
d_call: -; v_call: TRBV5-6; j_call: TRBJ1-2; clone_size: -; cdr3_length: 15; cdr3_aa: CASSLGMAGDYGYTF; cdr3_nt: TGTGCCAGCAGCTTGGGAATGGCAGGGGACTATGGCTACACCTTC
d_call: TRBD1; v_call: TRBV10-3; j_call: TRBJ1-2; clone_size: -; cdr3_length: 14; cdr3_aa: CATGTGVSIGGYTF; cdr3_nt: TGTGCCACAGGGACAGGGGTTTCAATCGGTGGCTACACCTTC
d_call: -; v_call: TRBV4-1; j_call: TRBJ1-5; clone_size: -; cdr3_length: 16; cdr3_aa: CASSQEFPRANQPQHF; cdr3_nt: TGCGCCAGCAGCCAAGAGTTCCCCAGGGCTAATCAGCCCCAGCATTTT
d_call: TRBD2; v_call: TRBV5-1; j_call: TRBJ2-7; clone_size: -; cdr3_length: 16; cdr3_aa: CASSPNPSGGAGEQYF; cdr3_nt: TGCGCCAGCAGCCCTAATCCTAGCGGGGGGGCGGGTGAGCAGTACTTC
d_call: -; v_call: TRBV6-1; j_call: TRBJ2-1; clone_size: -; cdr3_length: 15; cdr3_aa: CASSEGQNSYNEQFF; cdr3_nt: TGTGCCAGCAGTGAAGGACAGAACTCCTACAATGAGCAGTTCTTC
d_call: TRBD1; v_call: TRBV6-5; j_call: TRBJ1-2; clone_size: -; cdr3_length: 15; cdr3_aa: CASSYSTGGRYGYTF; cdr3_nt: TGTGCCAGCAGTTACTCGACAGGGGGCCGGTATGGCTACACCTTC
d_call: -; v_call: TRBV6-5; j_call: TRBJ1-1; clone_size: -; cdr3_length: 14; cdr3_aa: CASSYSGEPTEAFF; cdr3_nt: TGTGCCAGCAGTTACTCCGGGGAACCCACTGAAGCTTTCTTT
d_call: -; v_call: TRBV5-1; j_call: TRBJ2-1; clone_size: -; cdr3_length: 14; cdr3_aa: CASSFQISYNEQFF; cdr3_nt: TGCGCCAGCAGCTTCCAGATCTCCTACAATGAGCAGTTCTTC